This T cell receptor (beta chain) appears in the sequencing data of a study of blood T cell repertoires in COVID-19. Study-wide background: Spain, Italy and the United States supplied samples that represented acute and convalescent COVID-19. T cells, B-cell-depleted T cells, or PBMCs supplied cDNA or gDNA.

Trimming removed 6 bases from V and 0 bases from J, with 15 bases in between. CDR1 is WNHNN and CDR2 is SYGVQD in the germline V gene (reference sequence). The CDR3 covers 16 residues. Under the authors' procedure: Nucleated cell counts were estimated from reference gene primer amplification. Only in-frame clones appear in the TCRdb table, and some are missing; sequencing was by immunoSEQ multiplex PCR. V and J calls and clone size are as listed in that table; D and trimming were resolved from the DNA. Of about 240,000 clones listed, 85% to 90% were seen once; the top ten hold 0.75% to 1%. The sequenced sample was peripheral blood. This clonotype was sampled from a woman aged 40 to 50 who had recovered from COVID-19. The rearrangement uses TRBV10-1 and TRBJ2-1; D possibly corresponds to TRBD2 (7 bases). The CDR3, as DNA: TGCGCCAGCAGCGGGCGGGGGCTGAGCTCCTACAATGAGCAGTTCTTC. Protein product: CASSGRGLSSYNEQFF.